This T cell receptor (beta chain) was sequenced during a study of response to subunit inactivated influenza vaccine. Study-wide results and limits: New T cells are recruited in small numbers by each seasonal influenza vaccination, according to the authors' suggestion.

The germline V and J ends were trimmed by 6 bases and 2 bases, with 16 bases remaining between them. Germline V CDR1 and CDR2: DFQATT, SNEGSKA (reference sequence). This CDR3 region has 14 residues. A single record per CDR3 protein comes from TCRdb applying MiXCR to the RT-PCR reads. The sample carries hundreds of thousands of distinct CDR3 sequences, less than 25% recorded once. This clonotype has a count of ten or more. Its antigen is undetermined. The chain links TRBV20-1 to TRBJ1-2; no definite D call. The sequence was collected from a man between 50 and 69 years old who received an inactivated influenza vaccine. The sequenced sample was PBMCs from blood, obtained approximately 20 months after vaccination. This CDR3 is CSANEGAANYGYTF. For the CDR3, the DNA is TGCAGTGCGAACGAGGGTGCCGCAAACTATGGCTACACCTTC.